This T cell receptor beta chain was sequenced during a study of OX40 agonist ivuxolimab in advanced cancers. Study-wide context: Patients received ivuxolimab, an intravenous treatment, every 2 weeks at 0.01 to 10 mg/kg.

As for this clone: Antigen unknown.

Overall study findings and caveats: Antigens targeted by the expanded peripheral T cells were not determined.

Some clones are missing from TCRdb's copy, which holds only in-frame ones; the method was immunoSEQ multiplex PCR. This sample has some 95,000 clones, with 92% found just once. V lost 2 bases to trimming and J lost 8 bases; unmatched junction nucleotides: 0. CDR1 and CDR2 (germline): SGDLS, YYNGEE. The CDR3 contains 12 residues. The source of this sequence is an adult with an advanced solid tumor such as melanoma, head and neck, liver or kidney cancer. The source material was CD4+ or CD8+ T cells sorted from blood, sampled in a trial of the OX40 agonist ivuxolimab. V is TRBV9 and J is TRBJ2-3; TRBD2 agrees at 9 bases. In DNA form, the CDR3 reads TGTGCCAGCAGCGTGACTAGCGGTACGCAGTATTTT. As protein: CASSVTSGTQYF.